The source of this T cell receptor beta chain is a study of T cell responses to AZD1222 COVID-19 vaccine. Study-wide points: Across spike, vaccine-associated CD4 TCRs were found, dominant at 160-218 and 743-854.

V lost 5 bases, J lost 9 bases, and 10 bases lay in between. Germline lookup yields CDR1 MDHEN and CDR2 SYDVKM. CDR3 length: 11 amino acids. The assay was immunoSEQ multiplex PCR, and TCRdb's table has in-frame clones only and misses some. The sample lists about 150,000 clones, about nine tenths occurring once. A word on this clone: Its antigen is as yet unknown.

This clonotype was sampled from an adult in good health. V is TRBV28 and J is TRBJ1-1; possible D gene TRBD1, 5 bases. Sequencing used peripheral blood, obtained on day 0 of MenACWY control vaccination. CDR3 coding DNA: TGTGCCAGCAGTCTACAGGAGAAAGCTTTCTTT. Translating it yields CASSLQEKAFF. The entire variable domain, with the rest obtained from reference TRBV28 and TRBJ1-1, is as follows: DVKVTQSSRYLVKRTGEKVFLECVQDMDHENMFWYRQDPGLGLRLIYFSYDVKMKEKGDIPEGYSVSREKKERFSLILESASTNQTSMYLCASSLQEKAFFGQGTRLTVV.